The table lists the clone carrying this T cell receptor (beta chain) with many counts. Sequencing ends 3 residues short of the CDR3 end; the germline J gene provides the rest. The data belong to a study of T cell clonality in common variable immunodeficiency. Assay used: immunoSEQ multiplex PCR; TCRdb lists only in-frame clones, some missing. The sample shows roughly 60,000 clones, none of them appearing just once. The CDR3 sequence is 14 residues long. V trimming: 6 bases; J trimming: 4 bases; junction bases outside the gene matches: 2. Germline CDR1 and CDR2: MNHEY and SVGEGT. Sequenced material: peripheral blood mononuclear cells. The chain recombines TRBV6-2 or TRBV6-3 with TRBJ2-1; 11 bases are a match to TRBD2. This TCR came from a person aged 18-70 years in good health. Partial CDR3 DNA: TGTGCCAGCAGCAGGACTAGCGGGTACAATGAG. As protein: CASSRTSGYNE. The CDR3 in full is CASSRTSGYNEQFF.